The entry that follows covers one T cell receptor (beta chain) sequence. This clonotype was counted many times. The target of this receptor is not known. No base qualities exist here, and no much larger clone lies one base off it. This entry is derived from a study of regulatory T cells in long-lasting Graves disease (dated by TCRdb to 2020 to 2023). About the study as a whole: Persistent Graves' disease was defined as persistently positive TSH receptor autoantibodies together with antithyroid drug treatment for over 5 years. Peripheral blood TCR sequencing and RNA sequencing compared persistent Graves' disease patients with newly diagnosed Graves' disease patients. A total of around 35 samples underwent TCR sequencing, from some 13 patients with persistent Graves' disease and roughly 20 patients with newly diagnosed Graves' disease. On average, persistent Graves' disease patients in the clinical cohort had been on antithyroid drugs for approximately ten years. The study was registered as a clinical trial and conducted in China. Overall study results and their limits: Persistent patients shared more public clonotypes among themselves (approximately 2,500) than newly diagnosed patients did (about 1,000). The small sample size was acknowledged by the authors as a limitation that may reduce accuracy. Persistent Graves' disease patients showed lower TCR Shannon entropy and fewer highly expanded clones than newly diagnosed patients, suggesting clonal expansion. Sequencing and analysis were restricted to the TCR beta chain. The study examined only peripheral blood because the primary lesion, thyroid tissue, could not be accessed. Persistent disease showed preferential use of TRBV28, TRBJ1-2 and TRBJ2-5, whereas newly diagnosed disease favored TRBV20-1 and TRBJ2-1.

V is pruned by 5 bases and J by 5 bases, leaving 7 bases of the junction without a gene match. The CDR3 contains 16 residues, cysteine and phenylalanine counted. Just the 48-base CDR3 DNA is kept, in frame starting at base 1. CDR1 and CDR2 (SGHTA, FQGNSA) derive from the germline V gene. Interpreted using the paper, the time point label stands for: persistent/refractory GD, antithyroid drugs over 5 years with positive TRAb. RNA was extracted from PBMCs in TRIzol for both TCR sequencing and RNA sequencing. The diagnosis of Graves' disease followed American Thyroid Association guidelines. Recruitment of patients was carried out at an endocrinology department in Xi'an, China. Each patient gave around 9 milliliters of peripheral blood, collected in an EDTA anticoagulant tube. Ficoll Paque Plus density gradient separation was used to isolate PBMCs, and no additional T cell sorting was done. An Agilent 2100 Bioanalyzer and agarose gel were used to check RNA quality, and a NanoDrop 2000 was used to measure RNA concentration.

Libraries came from multiplex PCR. The sample was run on an Illumina HiSeq 4000. To build TCR beta libraries, CDR3 regions were amplified by Arm-PCR using iRepertoire HTBI primers. Before sequencing, the PCR products underwent gel purification. Per the original workflow: Across samples, roughly 60 TRBV and 13 to 15 TRBJ segments were identified and used for gene usage analysis of CDR3 amino acid clonotypes. COPE and FqMerger were used to merge filtered high-quality paired reads into contigs. BLAST was used to align contigs to IMGT TRBV, TRBD and TRBJ reference genes, with CDR3 defined following IMGT. Highly expanded clones were defined as clonotypes with a frequency above 0.1%. Shannon entropy was used to measure repertoire diversity, and the Gini coefficient was used to measure V-J evenness. Clonotypes shared by more than one individual were considered public. TCRdb reprocessed the public reads (quality trimming at Q25 with fastp, clone calling with MiXCR) and kept in-frame beta chains. CDR3 protein duplicates are merged, each entry listing the most common genes and DNA. The V and J calls were determined by TCRdb, not by the authors. The sample data list roughly 450,000 distinct CDR3 sequences, and 23% of these were observed just once. The ten most abundant clones make up over 25% of the sample.

Material: peripheral blood mononuclear cells (PBMCs), obtained when the disease was refractory, from a patient treated with antithyroid drugs. Recombination connected TRBV7-2 to TRBJ2-5; the central 14 bases match TRBD2. This TCR was sampled from a female donor with Graves disease. CDR3 sequence: CASSPRLAGGRETQYF. The DNA is as follows: TGTGCCAGCAGCCCTAGACTAGCGGGGGGGAGGGAGACCCAGTACTTC.